The 24 T cell receptor beta chains reported below all come from one sample, sequenced in a study. TCRdb independently ran MiXCR on the 5' RACE reads; one entry per CDR3 protein. The table shows around 30,000 distinct CDR3 sequences, with 25% to 30% occurring only once. Treg sorting used a CD4+CD25+CD127-/low gate. The source material was tumor-infiltrating Tregs sorted from the breast tumor. The receptors stem from a female donor with breast cancer.

This clonotype was counted at least ten times. The chain recombines TRBV5-1 with TRBJ2-5, with D perhaps matching TRBD1 or TRBD2 (5 bases each). The CDR3 runs 14 residues. Deletions cut 4 bases from V and 2 bases from J, with 12 bases between. Germline CDR1 reads SGHRS; CDR2 reads YFSETQ. The CDR3 DNA reads as TGCGCCAGCAGCCCCGGCAGGGAGCAAGAGACCCAGTACTTC. It encodes CASSPGREQETQYF.

About this clonotype itself: This may be a read error, as it is one base from a much larger clone. The genes are TRBV7-3 and TRBJ2-7; 9 nucleotides agree with TRBD1. CDR1 is SGHTA and CDR2 is FQGTGA in the germline V gene. Trimming removed 6 bases from V and 5 bases from J; junction bases left unmatched: 8. The CDR3 is 14 amino acids. Written as DNA, the CDR3 is TGTGCCAGCAGTACAGGGGGCCCCCCCCACGAGCAGTACTTC. This codes for CASSTGGPPHEQYF.

Turning to this clonotype: Possible read error: a much larger clone is one base away. The chain recombines TRBV6-2 or TRBV6-3 with TRBJ2-1; TRBD1 agrees at 7 bases. This CDR3 has 12 amino acids. The germline CDR1 and CDR2 sequences are MNHEY and SVGEGT. CDR3 DNA: TGTGCCACGCAGGGGGTCTACAATGAGCAGTCCTTC. Amino acid sequence: CATQGVYNEQSF.

This clonotype was found many times. The rearrangement uses TRBV11-2 and TRBJ1-1; D is ambiguous. The length of the CDR3 is 14 residues. Trimming removed 1 base at V and 2 bases at J, with 8 bases between. Germline V gene sequence: CDR1 SGHAT, CDR2 FQNNGV. The CDR3 reads CASSLAGFNTEAFF. DNA for the CDR3: TGTGCCAGCAGCTTAGCGGGGTTTAACACTGAAGCTTTCTTT.

This clonotype was counted only a few times. One end of the junction does not line up with germline, which may come from a read error. The chain recombines TRBV7-8 with TRBJ2-1; 7 bases align to TRBD2. Per germline, CDR1 SGHVS and CDR2 FQNEAQ. The CDR3 has 17 residues. CDR3 residues: CASSQSAGPSSYNEQLF. The CDR3 coding sequence is TGTGCCAGCAGCCAATCAGCGGGACCAAGCTCCTACAATGAGCAGCTCTTC.

Of note for this clonotype: A much larger clone lies one base from this, so it may be a read error. V gene TRBV6-5 combines with J gene TRBJ1-1; unclear D gene. CDR1 and CDR2 (germline): MNHEY, SVGAGI. V gave up 2 bases and J gave up 6 bases, with 13 bases separating them. The CDR3 is made up of 14 amino acids. CDR3 sequence reads: CASSYRAQFAEAFF. CDR3 nucleotides: TGTGCCAGCAGTTACCGGGCGCAATTTGCTGAAGCTTTCTTT.

On this clonotype: A much larger clone differs by one base, so this may be a read error. Given the absence of the conserved phenylalanine or tryptophan at the CDR3 end, a read error is likely. V and J are TRBV7-6 and TRBJ1-1, with a weak D call TRBD1 (6 bases). V was clipped by 0 bases and J by 4 bases, with 12 bases between them. Germline loops: CDR1 SGHVS, CDR2 FNYEAQ. The CDR3 runs 15 residues. As DNA, the CDR3 is TGTGCCAGCAGCTTAGCGGGAGGGGGGGGCACTGAAGCTTTCGTT. Translating gives CASSLAGGGGTEAFV.

The chain employs TRBV20-1 and TRBJ1-6; possibly TRBD1 for D (5 bases). This CDR3 is built from 14 residues. Trimming took off 1 base at V and 11 bases at J, with 15 bases between the two ends. Germline CDR1 reads DFQATT; CDR2 reads SNEGSKA (reference sequence). The CDR3: CSARAGLMNPPLHF. The CDR3 nucleotides read TGCAGTGCTAGAGCAGGGTTGATGAATCCACCCCTCCACTTT.

In this sample, this clonotype turned up many times. The CDR3 here is CASSFGLAPHNEQFF. The DNA of the CDR3 is TGTGCCAGCAGTTTCGGGCTAGCCCCACACAATGAGCAGTTCTTC. The chain links TRBV12-3 or TRBV12-4 to TRBJ2-1; TRBD2 might be the D (5 bases). V was trimmed by 3 bases and J by 5 bases, leaving 14 bases between them. This CDR3 region has 15 residues.

The rearrangement links TRBV20-1 to TRBJ2-5, with D tentatively TRBD1 (5 bases). The CDR3 loop spans 15 amino acids. Germline V lookup: CDR1 DFQATT, CDR2 SNEGSKA (reference sequence). Trimming stripped 0 bases from V and 1 base from J, with 12 bases between. The CDR3 bases are TGCAGTGCTAGAGAAGGGGTGTGGGTCCAAGAGACCCAGTACTTC. This codes for CSAREGVWVQETQYF.

This clonotype is deemed medium-sized. CDR3 loop: CASSPGQLSEAFF. CDR3 DNA sequence: TGTGCCAGCAGTCCCGGACAGCTGAGCGAAGCTTTCTTT. This chain connects TRBV12-3 or TRBV12-4 to TRBJ1-1; a weak D match, TRBD1 (6 bases). The CDR3 is 13 amino acids. V lost 5 bases and J 8 bases, leaving 15 bases between the germline ends.

This clonotype was counted ten times or more. V and J are TRBV6-1 and TRBJ2-1, with TRBD2 identical over 12 bases. CDR3 length equals 14 residues. V was pared by 4 bases and J by 8 bases, with 3 bases of the junction left unmatched. Looked up from germline, CDR1 is MNHNS and CDR2 is SASEGT. The CDR3 nucleotides read TGTGCCAGCAGTGTTCTAGCGGGAGGGCATGAGCAGTTCTTC. Residues: CASSVLAGGHEQFF.

DNA for the CDR3: TGTGCCAGCAGTGAGGCCCGGGTGGCCGGCAGCTTCAATCAGCCCCAGCATTTT. It codes for CASSEARVAGSFNQPQHF. V gene TRBV6-1 combines with J gene TRBJ1-5; no definite D call. Trimming removed 3 bases from V and 3 bases from J, with 21 bases in between. CDR1 is MNHNS, CDR2 SASEGT, per germline. The CDR3 is 18 amino acids.

The CDR3 protein is CATSSSRTSGRETDTQYF. CDR3 sequence (DNA): TGTGCCACCAGCAGTTCCCGGACTAGCGGGAGGGAAACAGATACGCAGTATTTT. The J gene is TRBJ2-3, the V gene TRBV15, with 15 bases identical to TRBD2. V was pared by 3 bases and J by 3 bases, with 7 bases of the junction left unmatched. The germline CDR1 and CDR2 sequences are LNHNV and YYDKDF (reference sequence). The CDR3 runs to 18 residues.

Only a few counts were recorded for this clonotype. The V gene is TRBV10-3, the J gene TRBJ2-5, with D unresolved. Per the germline V gene, CDR1 is ENHRY and CDR2 is SYGVKD. The CDR3 sequence is 14 residues long. V was pared by 4 bases and J by 4 bases, with 13 bases between. The CDR3 coding sequence is TGTGCCATCAGTGGACCTGGGTCCCGAGAGACCCAGTACTTC. Its translation is CAISGPGSRETQYF.

This clonotype was detected ten times or more. V is TRBV9 and J is TRBJ1-5; D gene ambiguous. This CDR3 has 14 amino acids. Trimming shortened V by 3 bases and J by 3 bases, and 10 bases separated the two germline ends. Germline V gives CDR1 SGDLS, CDR2 YYNGEE. CDR3 sequence reads: CASSEDGVNQPQHF. As DNA, the CDR3 is TGTGCCAGCAGCGAGGACGGAGTCAATCAGCCCCAGCATTTT.

On this clonotype itself: This may come from a read error, since a much larger clone is one base off. V is TRBV28 and J is TRBJ1-5, with D tentatively TRBD1 (5 bases). CDR1 and CDR2 from the germline V gene are MDHEN and SYDVKM. V lost 4 bases to trimming and J lost 4 bases, with 20 bases between them. The CDR3 loop spans 17 amino acids. The CDR3 region is CASSSVTPGGRNQPQHF. The CDR3 region has the DNA TGTGCCAGCAGTTCCGTCACTCCGGGGGGGAGGAATCAGCCCCAGCATTTT. The full variable domain, rest sourced from reference TRBV28 and TRBJ1-5, is DVKVTQSSRYLVKRTGEKVFLECVQDMDHENMFWYRQDPGLGLRLIYFSYDVKMKEKGDIPEGYSVSREKKERFSLILESASTNQTSMYLCASSSVTPGGRNQPQHFGDGTRLSIL.

This clonotype was recorded at least ten times. V gene TRBV20-1 combines with J gene TRBJ2-3; D is perhaps TRBD2 (5 bases). This CDR3 is 14 amino acids long. V was trimmed by 5 bases and J by 0 bases, leaving 12 bases between them. Germline V gene data show CDR1 as DFQATT and CDR2 as SNEGSKA (reference sequence). The CDR3 nucleotides are TGCAGTGCTCAGCGGACTGGGAGCACAGATACGCAGTATTTT. Protein sequence: CSAQRTGSTDTQYF.

The V gene is TRBV2, the J gene TRBJ1-5, with D possibly TRBD1 on 6 matching bases. The CDR3 spans 14 residues. Trimming shortened V by 7 bases and J by 9 bases, and 19 bases separated the two germline ends. Germline CDR1 is SNHLY and CDR2 is FYNNEI. CDR3: CASKLGAAVTPQHF. The CDR3 bases are TGTGCCAGCAAACTGGGGGCGGCCGTTACGCCCCAGCATTTT. Variable domain in full (rest from reference TRBV2 and TRBJ1-5): EPEVTQTPSHQVTQMGQEVILRCVPISNHLYFYWYRQILGQKVEFLVSFYNNEISEKSEIFDDQFSVERPDGSNFTLKIRSTKLEDSAMYFCASKLGAAVTPQHFGDGTRLSIL.

The chain links TRBV27 to TRBJ1-1; tentatively, D is TRBD1 (5 bases). The CDR3 contains 14 residues. Deletions cut 6 bases from V and 3 bases from J, with 14 bases between. Per germline, CDR1 MNHEY and CDR2 SMNVEV (reference sequence). DNA of the CDR3: TGTGCCAGCAGCCCCGGGACCCCATACACTGAAGCTTTCTTT. This encodes CASSPGTPYTEAFF.

The count of this clonotype is one. One base away lies a much larger clone, so this may be a sequencing read error. The rearrangement uses TRBV30 and TRBJ1-2, with no clear D. The CDR3 runs to 14 residues. V gave up 2 bases and J gave up 8 bases, with 18 bases separating them. Germline CDR1 GTSNPN, CDR2 SVGIG (reference sequence). CDR3: CAWSWLLSEGGYTF. The CDR3 coding sequence is TGTGCCTGGAGTTGGCTCCTCTCGGAAGGGGGCTACACCTTC. The full variable domain, with the rest looked up from reference TRBV30 and TRBJ1-2, is SQTIHQWPATLVQPVGSPLSLECTVEGTSNPNLYWYRQAAGRGLQLLFYSVGIGQISSEVPQNLSASRPQDRQFILSSKKLLLSDSGFYLCAWSWLLSEGGYTFGSGTRLTVV.

This clonotype ranks as medium-sized. The chain uses TRBV20-1 and TRBJ2-1, with a tentative D call TRBD2 (5 bases). The CDR3 covers 14 residues. Trimming took 2 bases from V and 8 from J, leaving 16 bases between them. Germline CDR1 is DFQATT and CDR2 is SNEGSKA (reference sequence). Here the CDR3 reads CSARLVVASYEQFF. CDR3 bases: TGCAGTGCTAGATTGGTGGTAGCGAGCTATGAGCAGTTCTTC.

This clonotype has just a few counts. The chain carries TRBV29-1 and TRBJ1-6; TRBD1 matches at 8 bases. Germline CDR1 reads SQVTM; CDR2 reads ANQGSEA. The CDR3 loop spans 13 amino acids. After removal of 4 bases from V and 5 bases from J, the junction contained 1 base not matched to a gene. The CDR3 loop reads CSVGTGHNSPLHF. CDR3 bases: TGCAGCGTTGGGACAGGGCATAATTCACCCCTCCACTTT.

In this sample, this clonotype turned up many times. This chain joins TRBV9 and TRBJ1-1; no clear D. This CDR3 is 12 amino acids long. The V gene lost 7 bases and the J gene lost 0 bases, with 7 bases spanning the gap. CDR1 is SGDLS and CDR2 is YYNGEE in the germline V gene. The CDR3 sequence: CASGQMNTEAFF. The CDR3 DNA reads TGTGCCAGCGGGCAGATGAACACTGAAGCTTTCTTT.